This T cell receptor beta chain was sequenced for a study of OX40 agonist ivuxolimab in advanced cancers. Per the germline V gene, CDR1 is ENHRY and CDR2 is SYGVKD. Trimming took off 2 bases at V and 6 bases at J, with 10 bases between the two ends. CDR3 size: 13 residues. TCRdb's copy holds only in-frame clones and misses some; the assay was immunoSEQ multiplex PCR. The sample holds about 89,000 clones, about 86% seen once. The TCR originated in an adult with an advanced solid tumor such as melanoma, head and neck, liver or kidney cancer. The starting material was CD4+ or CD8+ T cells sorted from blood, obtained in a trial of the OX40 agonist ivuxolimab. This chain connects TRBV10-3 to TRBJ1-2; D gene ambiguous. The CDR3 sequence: CAISEGGWDGYTF. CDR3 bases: TGTGCCATCAGTGAGGGCGGATGGGATGGCTACACCTTC.